This TCR beta chain is from a study of T cells in Graves' hyperthyroidism and ophthalmopathy. The study, taken as a whole, reports: The blood repertoire included most of the expanded thyroid clonotypes above 0.001. Ophthalmopathy and stable hyperthyroidism were told apart by a 13 V-J model.

This clonotype was seen a handful of times. The antigen is undetermined. The diagnoses drew upon clinical symptoms, serum thyroxine and TRAb, thyroid ultrasound and orbital computed tomography. Fresh peripheral blood, about 9.3 ml, yielded the PBMCs. Amplified TCR beta CDR3 regions derived from RNA transcripts. HTBI primers drove first-round RT-PCR of the TCR CDR3. TCRdb reprocessed the multiplex PCR reads via MiXCR and lists one record per CDR3 protein. The sample carries hundreds of thousands of distinct CDR3 sequences, approximately 14% recorded once. The germline V and J ends were trimmed by 0 bases and 9 bases, with 27 bases remaining between them. This CDR3 has 19 amino acids. In germline, CDR1 is LGHNA, CDR2 YSLEER.

The clonotype originates from a woman under 30 with Graves' hyperthyroidism. The V call is TRBV4-3, the J call TRBJ1-5; TRBD1 might be the D (5 bases). Source material: blood. The CDR3 loop is CASSQDVRGKPGSNRPQHF. The CDR3, as DNA: TGCGCCAGCAGCCAAGATGTAAGGGGAAAACCAGGGAGCAATAGGCCCCAGCATTTT.